The entry below gives a single TCR beta chain sequence along with its context. Here immunoSEQ multiplex PCR was the method, and the copy in TCRdb shows in-frame clones only, minus some. The data contain roughly 81,000 clones, roughly 97% of them seen just once; the ten biggest clones take up 0.18%. This sample is drawn from a study of technical replicates of blood from a handful of donors. V was clipped by 0 bases and J by 6 bases, with 11 bases between them. In germline, CDR1 is ENHRY, CDR2 SYGVKD. The CDR3 totals 14 residues. This rearrangement joins TRBV10-3 to TRBJ1-1; D is uncertain. The sequencing input was T cells isolated from PBMCs. This TCR was recovered from a human donor in good health. The CDR3 coding sequence is TGTGCCATCAGTGAGTCGCTGGAGAGCTCTGAAGCTTTCTTT. As protein: CAISESLESSEAFF.